These 27 T cell receptor beta chains were all obtained from the same sample, sequenced in a study of blood T cell repertoires in COVID-19 (dated by TCRdb to the early 2020s). The method behind the library was the immunoSEQ multiplex PCR assay. TCRdb mirrors the immuneACCESS table, restricted to in-frame sequences. Some clones are absent from its copies; in checked studies, under half trace to an unresolved V gene, and the reason for the others is unknown. The sample yields 400,000 to 550,000 clones; 85% to 90% were counted once. The top ten clones comprise roughly 4% of the sample. Sequencing was done on a sample of peripheral blood. All receptors derive from a woman aged 30 to 39 with acute or convalescent COVID-19.

CDR3 coding DNA: TGTGCCAGCAGTTTAGGAACAGGGGTCATCGCCTACGAGCAGTACTTC. Encoded protein: CASSLGTGVIAYEQYF. This chain connects TRBV28 to TRBJ2-7, with 7 bases lining up with TRBD1. The CDR3 covers 16 residues. Germline CDR1 reads MDHEN; CDR2 reads SYDVKM. Trimming cost V 2 bases and J 2 bases; bases outside gene matches: 9.

This rearrangement joins TRBV29-1 to TRBJ2-1; 8 nucleotides align to TRBD1. The CDR3 consists of 15 residues. In germline, CDR1 is SQVTM, CDR2 ANQGSEA. V lost 4 bases to trimming and J lost 6 bases; unmatched junction nucleotides: 11. The CDR3 DNA reads as TGCAGCGTTGGCGGGTCGACAGGGGAAAGCAATGAGCAGTTCTTC. Translated, it gives CSVGGSTGESNEQFF.

This clone was recorded a few times. The chain is built from TRBV6-6 and TRBJ1-1; D call uncertain. Trimming left V 6 bases short and J 3 bases short, with 14 bases between. CDR1 is MNHNY, CDR2 SVGAGI, per germline (reference sequence). This CDR3 is built from 14 residues. In DNA form, the CDR3 reads TGTGCCAGCAGGATCGATCAGGTTGACACTGAAGCTTTCTTT. This sequence encodes CASRIDQVDTEAFF.

V and J are TRBV6-5 and TRBJ1-1, with a weak D call TRBD1 (6 bases). The CDR3 runs 14 residues. V was trimmed by 6 bases and J by 0 bases, leaving 11 bases between them. CDR1 is MNHEY and CDR2 is SVGAGI in the germline V gene. CDR3 region: CASSLGTLNTEAFF. Here the CDR3 DNA reads TGTGCCAGCAGCCTCGGGACATTGAACACTGAAGCTTTCTTT.

The chain recombines TRBV2 with TRBJ1-1, with a possible D match to TRBD1 (5 bases). Per the germline V gene, CDR1 is SNHLY and CDR2 is FYNNEI. The CDR3 is 11 residues long. V dropped 6 bases and J dropped 7 bases, with 9 bases sitting between them. This CDR3 reads CASRGGFEAFF. Written as DNA, the CDR3 is TGTGCCAGCAGGGGGGGTTTTGAAGCTTTCTTT.

The chain employs TRBV11-2 and TRBJ1-3, with D perhaps TRBD1 (5 bases). The CDR3 has 17 amino acids. In germline, CDR1 is SGHAT, CDR2 FQNNGV. Trimming stripped 2 bases from V and 0 bases from J, with 14 bases between. The DNA for the CDR3 is TGTGCCAGCAGCTTACGGCAGGGTCTGGTCTCTGGAAACACCATATATTTT. It specifies CASSLRQGLVSGNTIYF.

The V gene is TRBV3-1 (or the pseudogene TRBV3-2), the J gene TRBJ1-1; no reliable D call. Trimming left V 1 base short and J 0 bases short, with 15 bases between. Germline CDR1 and CDR2: LGHDT and YNNKEL (reference sequence). This CDR3 has 17 amino acids. The CDR3 coding sequence is TGTGCCAGCAGCCAAGTTCCGGGGTTCGGCATGAACACTGAAGCTTTCTTT. The encoded protein is CASSQVPGFGMNTEAFF.

This clone came up once. This chain links TRBV30 with TRBJ1-1, with 12 bases fitting TRBD1. Germline V gene data show CDR1 as GTSNPN and CDR2 as SVGIG (reference sequence). The V and J ends lost 2 bases and 4 bases, in that order; junction bases with no gene match: 8. The CDR3 extends over 16 amino acids. The CDR3 reads CAWSRDRGRGVTEAFF. Here the CDR3 DNA reads TGTGCCTGGAGTAGGGACAGGGGGCGCGGCGTCACTGAAGCTTTCTTT. Complete variable domain (other parts from reference TRBV30 and TRBJ1-1): SQTIHQWPATLVQPVGSPLSLECTVEGTSNPNLYWYRQAAGRGLQLLFYSVGIGQISSEVPQNLSASRPQDRQFILSSKKLLLSDSGFYLCAWSRDRGRGVTEAFFGQGTRLTVV.

The table lists this clone with a count of one. Because the CDR3's place on the DNA is in doubt, the DNA is left out and the CDR3 is given as listed by TCRdb. The chain uses TRBV7-5 and TRBJ2-1; whether TRBD2, the table's D call, matches the DNA was not checked. TRBV7-5 is assigned pseudogene status. The CDR3 is 17 amino acids in total, end residues counted. Here the CDR3 reads CVRSLDFGGGSYNEQFF.

J is TRBJ2-3 and V is TRBV9, with 11 bases matching TRBD2. CDR1 and CDR2 (germline): SGDLS, YYNGEE. This CDR3 is built from 16 residues. V lost 3 bases to trimming and J lost 3 bases; unmatched junction nucleotides: 6. The CDR3 spells CASSALAGGHTDTQYF. As DNA, the CDR3 is TGTGCCAGCAGCGCCTTAGCGGGGGGGCATACAGATACGCAGTATTTT.

This chain uses TRBV5-5 with TRBJ1-2, with D perhaps TRBD1 (5 bases). The V end was cut by 0 bases, the J end by 3 bases, with 9 bases between. The length of the CDR3 is 14 residues. Looked up from germline, CDR1 is SGHKS and CDR2 is YYEKEE (reference sequence). CDR3 coding DNA: TGTGCCAGCAGCTTGGCAGGGCCATACTATGGCTACACCTTC. Translated, it gives CASSLAGPYYGYTF.

Regarding this clone: Other DNA sequences in the sample encode the same CDR3. The chain carries TRBV9 and TRBJ1-6; no definite D call. V was shortened by 0 bases and J by 4 bases, with 8 bases between the two germline ends. The CDR3 is 15 amino acids. CDR1 and CDR2 from the germline V gene are SGDLS and YYNGEE. DNA of the CDR3: TGTGCCAGCAGCGTAGGCGGGGATTATAATTCACCCCTCCACTTT. Residues: CASSVGGDYNSPLHF.

The genes are TRBV28 and TRBJ1-1, with D tentatively TRBD1 (5 bases). Germline CDR1 MDHEN, CDR2 SYDVKM. The CDR3 runs 14 residues. V lost 5 bases to trimming and J lost 3 bases, with 13 bases between them. CDR3 region: CASSPPGGYTEAFF. Written as DNA, the CDR3 is TGTGCCAGCAGTCCCCCGGGGGGATACACTGAAGCTTTCTTT.

The chain couples TRBV27 to TRBJ2-2, with TRBD2 identical over 14 bases. In germline, CDR1 is MNHEY, CDR2 SMNVEV (reference sequence). The CDR3 extends over 19 amino acids. V was pared by 6 bases and J by 0 bases, with 9 bases of the junction left unmatched. The CDR3 sequence: CASSTGTSGGNANTGELFF. The CDR3 DNA follows: TGTGCCAGCAGCACCGGGACTAGCGGGGGAAACGCGAACACCGGGGAGCTGTTTTTT.

V usage is TRBV3-1 (or the pseudogene TRBV3-2) and J usage is TRBJ1-1; D is possibly TRBD1 (6 bases). This CDR3 spans 13 amino acids. The germline V gene encodes CDR1 LGHDT and CDR2 YNNKEL (reference sequence). The V gene lost 0 bases and the J gene lost 7 bases, with 9 bases spanning the gap. The CDR3 reads CASSQEPGVEAFF. CDR3 nucleotide sequence: TGTGCCAGCAGCCAAGAACCAGGGGTTGAAGCTTTCTTT.

This chain uses TRBV5-6 with TRBJ1-1, with D perhaps TRBD1 (6 bases). Trimming pared 3 bases from V and 6 bases from J, leaving 15 bases between. CDR3 length equals 14 residues. Per the germline V gene, CDR1 is SGHDT and CDR2 is YYEEEE. CDR3 DNA sequence: TGTGCCAGCAGCTCAGGGGAGTCGACGCCTGAAGCTTTCTTT. It codes for CASSSGESTPEAFF.

The rearrangement links TRBV28 to TRBJ2-4; TRBD1 matches at 9 bases. CDR3 size: 16 residues. The V gene end was trimmed by 5 bases and the J gene end by 1 base; junction bases not matched to a gene: 6. Germline V gives CDR1 MDHEN, CDR2 SYDVKM. CDR3 sequence reads: CASSTQGAPAKNIQYF. Here the CDR3 DNA reads TGTGCCAGCAGTACACAGGGGGCGCCGGCCAAAAACATTCAGTACTTC.

The chain combines TRBV27 with TRBJ2-1, with TRBD2 as a possible D gene (5 bases). Trimming removed 7 bases from V and 4 bases from J, with 11 bases in between. The CDR3 has 13 amino acids. Per germline, CDR1 MNHEY and CDR2 SMNVEV (reference sequence). CDR3 in DNA: TGTGCCAGCACATCCCAGCGGTACAATGAGCAGTTCTTC. Protein: CASTSQRYNEQFF.

The chain combines TRBV12-3 or TRBV12-4 with TRBJ1-2; D gene uncertain. Trimming stripped 4 bases from V and 3 bases from J, with 9 bases between. There are 13 residues in the CDR3. The CDR3 spells CASSSAVDYGYTF. The CDR3 region has the DNA TGTGCCAGCAGTTCAGCGGTAGACTATGGCTACACCTTC.

The chain joins TRBV18 to TRBJ2-7, with 7 bases identical to TRBD1. V gave up 5 bases and J gave up 0 bases; unmatched junction bases: 7. The CDR3 contains 15 residues. Germline values: CDR1 KGHSH, CDR2 LQKENI. CDR3 nucleotides: TGTGCCAGCTCAGCAGACAGGGCAAGCTCCTACGAGCAGTACTTC. This gives the protein CASSADRASSYEQYF.

The chain links TRBV7-3 to TRBJ2-3; 9 nucleotides line up with TRBD2. The CDR3 is 15 residues long. From germline, CDR1 is SGHTA and CDR2 FQGTGA. Germline trimming cut 2 bases from V and 6 bases from J; bases unmatched to any gene: 6. The CDR3 sequence is CASSLAGGQVDTQYF. CDR3 nucleotide sequence: TGTGCCAGCAGCTTAGCGGGGGGGCAGGTTGATACGCAGTATTTT.

The table lists this clone with a count of one. The genes are TRBV23-1 and TRBJ2-3; D gene ambiguous. TRBV23-1 is given ORF status, its function remaining uncertain. V was shortened by 4 bases and J by 1 base, with 9 bases between the two germline ends. CDR3 length: 14 residues. CDR3 residues: CASSRPRCTDTQYF. CDR3 nucleotide sequence: TGCGCCAGCAGTCGCCCCCGGTGCACAGATACGCAGTATTTT.

This rearrangement joins TRBV5-1 to TRBJ1-2; D call uncertain. The CDR3 has 14 residues. The germline CDR1 and CDR2 sequences are SGHRS and YFSETQ. V was cut by 5 bases and J by 3 bases, with 14 bases left in between. CDR3 DNA sequence: TGCGCCAGCAGTTTCCCAGGCTCAGACTATGGCTACACCTTC. Its translation: CASSFPGSDYGYTF.

The chain employs TRBV10-3 and TRBJ2-2; TRBD1 agrees at 8 bases. The J segment lost 6 bases and the V segment lost 7 bases, leaving 13 bases of the junction unmatched. The CDR3 runs 16 residues. Germline assignment: CDR1 ENHRY and CDR2 SYGVKD. Here the CDR3 reads CAITERTGLGSGELFF. CDR3 nucleotides: TGTGCCATCACCGAAAGGACAGGGTTGGGTTCCGGGGAGCTGTTTTTT.

This chain links TRBV6-5 with TRBJ1-2; D unresolved. The V and J ends lost 7 bases and 5 bases respectively, with 20 bases between them. The CDR3 is 15 amino acids. Germline CDR1 is MNHEY and CDR2 is SVGAGI. The CDR3 spells CASTSPEGWVYGYTF. CDR3 nucleotides: TGTGCCAGCACCTCCCCCGAGGGCTGGGTTTATGGCTACACCTTC.

V usage is TRBV18 and J usage is TRBJ1-1; D not certain. V was clipped by 3 bases and J by 2 bases, with 7 bases between them. The germline gives CDR1 KGHSH, CDR2 LQKENI. The length of the CDR3 is 13 residues. The CDR3 nucleotides are TGTGCCAGCTCACCTACCAGAAACACTGAAGCTTTCTTT. Translating gives CASSPTRNTEAFF.

The rearrangement joins TRBV5-1 to TRBJ2-1; D remains unclear. Looked up from germline, CDR1 is SGHRS and CDR2 is YFSETQ. Trimming removed 2 bases at V and 3 bases at J, with 12 bases between. The CDR3 sequence is 15 residues long. This CDR3 is CASSLEAENYNEQFF. The CDR3 nucleotides read TGCGCCAGCAGCTTAGAGGCAGAGAACTACAATGAGCAGTTCTTC.